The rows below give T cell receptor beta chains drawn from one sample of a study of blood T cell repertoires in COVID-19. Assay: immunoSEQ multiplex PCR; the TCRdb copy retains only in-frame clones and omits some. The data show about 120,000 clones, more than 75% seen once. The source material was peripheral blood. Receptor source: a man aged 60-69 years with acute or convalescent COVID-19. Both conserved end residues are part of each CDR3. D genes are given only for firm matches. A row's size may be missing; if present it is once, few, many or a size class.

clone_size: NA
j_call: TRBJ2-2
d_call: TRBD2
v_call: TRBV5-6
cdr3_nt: TGTGCCAGCAGCTTTCCCGAGCGGGAGAGGTCCGGGGAGCTGTTTTTT
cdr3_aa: CASSFPERERSGELFF

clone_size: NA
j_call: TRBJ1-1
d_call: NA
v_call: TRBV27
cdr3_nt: TGTGCCAGCAGTTTAACGGGACAGAACACTGAAGCTTTCTTT
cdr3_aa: CASSLTGQNTEAFF

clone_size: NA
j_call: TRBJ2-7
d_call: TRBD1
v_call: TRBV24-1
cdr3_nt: TGTGCCACCAGTGACCCGACAGGGGGATTTTACGAGCAGTACTTC
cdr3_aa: CATSDPTGGFYEQYF

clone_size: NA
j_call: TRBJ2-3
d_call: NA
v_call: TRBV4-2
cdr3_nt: TGTGCCAGCAGCCCCCGAGGGGCAGGGGAAGAAGATACGCAGTATTTT
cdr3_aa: CASSPRGAGEEDTQYF

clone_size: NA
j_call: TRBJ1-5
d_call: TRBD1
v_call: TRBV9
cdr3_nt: TGTGCCAGCAGCCCCCAAGGGCAGGGGGATCAGCCCCAGCATTTT
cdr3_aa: CASSPQGQGDQPQHF

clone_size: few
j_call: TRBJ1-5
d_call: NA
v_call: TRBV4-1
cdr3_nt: TGCGCCAGCAGCCAAGATCACGACATCTATCAGCCCCAGCATTTT
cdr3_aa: CASSQDHDIYQPQHF

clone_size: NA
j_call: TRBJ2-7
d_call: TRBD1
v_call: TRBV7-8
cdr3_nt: TGTGCCAGCAGCTTAGTTCACCGGGACAGGGGGAACTACGAGCAGTACTTC
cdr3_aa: CASSLVHRDRGNYEQYF

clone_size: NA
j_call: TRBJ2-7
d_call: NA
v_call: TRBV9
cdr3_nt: TGTGCCAGCAGCGACTCCAGGGGGGCGCAGTACTTC
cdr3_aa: CASSDSRGAQYF

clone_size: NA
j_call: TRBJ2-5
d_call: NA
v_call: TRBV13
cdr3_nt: TGTGCCAGCAGCTCTTCGACAGAAGAGACCCAGTACTTC
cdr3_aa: CASSSSTEETQYF

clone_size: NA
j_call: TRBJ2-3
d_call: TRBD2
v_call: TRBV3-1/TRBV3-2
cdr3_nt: TGTGCCAGCAGCCAAGATGCTAGCGGGAGGACCCTGCAGTATTTT
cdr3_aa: CASSQDASGRTLQYF

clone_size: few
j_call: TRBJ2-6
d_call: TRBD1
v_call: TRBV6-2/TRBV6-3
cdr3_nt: TGTGCCAGCAGTGACAGGGGCTCTGGGGCCAACGTCCTGACTTTC
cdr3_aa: CASSDRGSGANVLTF

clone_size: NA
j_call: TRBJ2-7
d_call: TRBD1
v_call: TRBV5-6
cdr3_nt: TGTGCCAGCAGCTTGGGAATAGGACAGGGGTCCTACGAGCAGTACTTC
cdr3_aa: CASSLGIGQGSYEQYF

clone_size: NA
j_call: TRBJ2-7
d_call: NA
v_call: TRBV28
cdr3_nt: TGTGCCAGCAGTAGGGACACCAACTACGAGCAGTACTTC
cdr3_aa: CASSRDTNYEQYF

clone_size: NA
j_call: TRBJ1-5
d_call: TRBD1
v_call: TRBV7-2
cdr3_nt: TGTGCCAGCAGCTTGGGACAGGGGGAGACGTCCCAGCATTTT
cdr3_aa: CASSLGQGETSQHF

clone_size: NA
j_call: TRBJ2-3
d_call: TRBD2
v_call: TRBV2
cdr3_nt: TGTGCCAGCAGACTAGCGGGAGAGCTGCATACGCAGTATTTT
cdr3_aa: CASRLAGELHTQYF

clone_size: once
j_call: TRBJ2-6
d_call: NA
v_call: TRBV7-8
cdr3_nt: TGTGCCAGCAGCCGCCCAGGGCGATCTGGGGCCAACGTCCTGACTTTC
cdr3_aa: CASSRPGRSGANVLTF

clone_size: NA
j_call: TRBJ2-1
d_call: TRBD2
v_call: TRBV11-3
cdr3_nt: TGTGCCAGCAGCTCCGCTAGCGGGAGGTCGAATGAGCAGTTCTTC
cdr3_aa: CASSSASGRSNEQFF

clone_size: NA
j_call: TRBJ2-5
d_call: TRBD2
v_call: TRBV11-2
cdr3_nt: TGTGCCAGCAGCTTAGGAAGGGAGGGGAGAAGGACCCAGTACTTC
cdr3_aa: CASSLGREGRRTQYF

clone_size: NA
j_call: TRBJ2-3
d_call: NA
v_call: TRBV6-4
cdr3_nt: TGTGCCAGCAGTGACTCCGGCGGGCGCACAGATACGCAGTATTTT
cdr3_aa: CASSDSGGRTDTQYF

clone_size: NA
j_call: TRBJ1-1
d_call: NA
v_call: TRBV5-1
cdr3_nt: TGCGCCAGCAGCTTGGGGGCGGGGGTAGACACTGAAGCTTTCTTT
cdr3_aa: CASSLGAGVDTEAFF

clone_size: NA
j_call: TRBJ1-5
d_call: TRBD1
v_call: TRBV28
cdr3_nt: TGTGCCAGCACCTTAGATAGGACAGGGAGGCAGCCCCAGCATTTT
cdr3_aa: CASTLDRTGRQPQHF

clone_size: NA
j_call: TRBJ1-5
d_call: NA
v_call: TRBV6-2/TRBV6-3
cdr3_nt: TGTGCCAGCAGTCCCCACCTTATAGGCAATCAGCCCCAGCATTTT
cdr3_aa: CASSPHLIGNQPQHF

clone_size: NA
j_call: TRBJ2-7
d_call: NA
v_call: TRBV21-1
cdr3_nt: TGTGCCAGCAGCTCCCCCAAGGATTCTACGGGCGAGCAGTACTTC
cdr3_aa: CASSSPKDSTGEQYF

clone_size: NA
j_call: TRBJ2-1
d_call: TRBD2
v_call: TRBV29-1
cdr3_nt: TGCAGCGCCCATGGGACTAGCGGGAGTAATGAGCAGTTCTTC
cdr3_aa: CSAHGTSGSNEQFF

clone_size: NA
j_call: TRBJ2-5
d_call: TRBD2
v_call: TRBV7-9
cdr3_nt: TGTGCCAGCAGCTTTAGCGGGGGAGAGACCCAGTACTTC
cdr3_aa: CASSFSGGETQYF

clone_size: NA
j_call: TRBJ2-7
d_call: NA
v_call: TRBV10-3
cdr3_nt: TGTGCCATCAGTGGACCGGGATACGAGCAGTACTTC
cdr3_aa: CAISGPGYEQYF

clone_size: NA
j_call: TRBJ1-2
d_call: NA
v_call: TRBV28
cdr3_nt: TGTGCCAGCAGACCGGGGGGACCTATCACTGGCTACACCTTC
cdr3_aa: CASRPGGPITGYTF

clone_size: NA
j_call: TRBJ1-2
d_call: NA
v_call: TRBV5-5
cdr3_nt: TGTGCCAGCTGCGTGAGCCCTTTCTATGGCTACACCTTC
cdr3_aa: CASCVSPFYGYTF

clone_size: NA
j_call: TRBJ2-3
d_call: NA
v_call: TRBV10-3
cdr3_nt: TGTGCCACGCTAAGCGGGTCTAGCACAGATACGCAGTATTTT
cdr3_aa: CATLSGSSTDTQYF

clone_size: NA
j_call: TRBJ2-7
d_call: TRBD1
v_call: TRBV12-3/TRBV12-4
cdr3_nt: TGTGCCAGCAAACTGGACAGGACCTACGAGCAGTACTTC
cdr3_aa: CASKLDRTYEQYF

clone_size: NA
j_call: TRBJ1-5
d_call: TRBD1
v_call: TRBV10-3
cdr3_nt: TGTGCCATCAGTTCAGGGGGAGTTAAGGATCAGCCCCAGCATTTT
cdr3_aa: CAISSGGVKDQPQHF

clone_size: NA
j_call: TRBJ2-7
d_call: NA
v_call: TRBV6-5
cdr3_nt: TGTGCCAGCAGTTACGCTAGTAGGTACGAGCAGTACTTC
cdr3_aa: CASSYASRYEQYF

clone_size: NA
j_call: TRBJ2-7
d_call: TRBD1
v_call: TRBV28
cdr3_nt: TGTGCCAGCAGAGCCGGGACAGGGGCCGGCTACGAGCAGTACTTC
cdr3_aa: CASRAGTGAGYEQYF

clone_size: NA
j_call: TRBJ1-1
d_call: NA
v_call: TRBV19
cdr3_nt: TGTGCCAGTAGTATCCCCGCCCCGGCTGAAGCTTTCTTT
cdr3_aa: CASSIPAPAEAFF

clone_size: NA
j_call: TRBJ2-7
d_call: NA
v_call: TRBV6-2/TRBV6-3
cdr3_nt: TGTGCCAGCAGTTACGGGGGCGTTCGCTCCTACGAGCAGTACTTC
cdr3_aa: CASSYGGVRSYEQYF

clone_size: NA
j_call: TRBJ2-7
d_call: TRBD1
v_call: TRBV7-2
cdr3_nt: TGTGCCAGCAGCCATCGGACAGGCCATTACGAGCAGTACTTC
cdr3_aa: CASSHRTGHYEQYF

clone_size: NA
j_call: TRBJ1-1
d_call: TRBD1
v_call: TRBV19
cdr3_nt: TGTGCCAGTAGTTCACAGGGGGGGACTGAAGCTTTCTTT
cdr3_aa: CASSSQGGTEAFF

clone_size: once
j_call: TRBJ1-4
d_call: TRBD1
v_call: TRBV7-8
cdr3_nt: TGTGCCAGCAGCTTTGAGGGGGCCGCTAATGAAAAACTGTTTTTT
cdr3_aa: CASSFEGAANEKLFF

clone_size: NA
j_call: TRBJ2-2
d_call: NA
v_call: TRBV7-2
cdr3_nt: TGTGCCAGCAGCGAAACCGGGACTTCAAACACCGGGGAGCTGTTTTTT
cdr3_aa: CASSETGTSNTGELFF

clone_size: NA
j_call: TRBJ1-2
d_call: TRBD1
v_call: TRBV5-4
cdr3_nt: TGTGCCAGCAGCTTGGGTGCGGGACAGGGGCTAACTGGCTACACCTTC
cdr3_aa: CASSLGAGQGLTGYTF

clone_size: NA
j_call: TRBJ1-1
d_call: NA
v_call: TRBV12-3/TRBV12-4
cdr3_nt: TGTGCCAGCAGTTTATATGAAGCTTTCTTT
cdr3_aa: CASSLYEAFF

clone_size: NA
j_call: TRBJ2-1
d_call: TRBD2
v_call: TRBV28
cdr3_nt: TGTGCCAGCAGTTTTCCCGGGACTAGCGGGTCCTTTCACGAAGAGGAGCAGTTCTTC
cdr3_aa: CASSFPGTSGSFHEEEQFF

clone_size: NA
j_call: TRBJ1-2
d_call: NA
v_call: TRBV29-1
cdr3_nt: TGCAGCACCTTCGGGACAACGGAGGGCTACACCTTC
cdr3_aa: CSTFGTTEGYTF

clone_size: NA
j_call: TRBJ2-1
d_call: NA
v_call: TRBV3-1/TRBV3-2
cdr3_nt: TGTGCCAGCAGCCAAGAGTTCGGTCGGGGGGCTGAGCAGTTCTTC
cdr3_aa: CASSQEFGRGAEQFF

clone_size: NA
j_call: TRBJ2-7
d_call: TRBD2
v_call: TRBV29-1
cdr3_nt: TGCAGCGTCGGGACTAGCGGTTCCTACGAGCAGTACTTC
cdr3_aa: CSVGTSGSYEQYF

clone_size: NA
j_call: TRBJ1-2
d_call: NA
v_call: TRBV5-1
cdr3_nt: TGCGCCAGCAGCTTGAATGCCAGGGGTTCTGGCTACACCTTC
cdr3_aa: CASSLNARGSGYTF

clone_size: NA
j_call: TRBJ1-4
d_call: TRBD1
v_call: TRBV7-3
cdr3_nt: TGTGCCAGCAGCTTAGGACAGGGTGAAAAACTGTTTTTT
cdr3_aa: CASSLGQGEKLFF

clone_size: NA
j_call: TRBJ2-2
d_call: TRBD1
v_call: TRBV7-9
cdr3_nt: TGTGCCAGCAGCTCCGGGACAGGGGATGGCGGGGAGCTGTTTTTT
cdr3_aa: CASSSGTGDGGELFF

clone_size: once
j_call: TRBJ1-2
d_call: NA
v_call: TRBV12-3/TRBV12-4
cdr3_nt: TGTGCCAGCACACGGGGGGGCGGAGATGGCTACACCTTC
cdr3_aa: CASTRGGGDGYTF

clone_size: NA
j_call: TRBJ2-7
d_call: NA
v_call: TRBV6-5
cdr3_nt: TGTGCCAGCAGTTACAGACAGACGAGCTCCTACGAGCAGTACTTC
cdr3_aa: CASSYRQTSSYEQYF

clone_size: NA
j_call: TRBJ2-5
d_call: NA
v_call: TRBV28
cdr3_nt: TGTGCCAGCAGTCCCCACGACAGACAAGAGACCCAGTACTTC
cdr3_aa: CASSPHDRQETQYF

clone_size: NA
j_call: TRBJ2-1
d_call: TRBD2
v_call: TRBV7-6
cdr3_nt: TGTGCCAGCAGCGTGACTAGCGGGACACCCCATGAGCAGTTCTTC
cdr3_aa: CASSVTSGTPHEQFF

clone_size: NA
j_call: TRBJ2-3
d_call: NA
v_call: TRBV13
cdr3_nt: TGTGCCAGCAGCTTACAGGGCTTCACAGATACGCAGTATTTT
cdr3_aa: CASSLQGFTDTQYF

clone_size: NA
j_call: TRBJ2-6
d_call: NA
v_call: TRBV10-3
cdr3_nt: TGTGCCATCAGTGGGGTACAGGCCCTAGCCAACGTCCTGACTTTC
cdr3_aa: CAISGVQALANVLTF

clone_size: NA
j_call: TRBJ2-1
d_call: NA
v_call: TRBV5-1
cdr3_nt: TGCGCCAGCAGCTCCGGGACTCGAGGGGATGAGCAGTTCTTC
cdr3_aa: CASSSGTRGDEQFF

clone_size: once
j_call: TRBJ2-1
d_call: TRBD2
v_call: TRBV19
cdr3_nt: TGTGCCAGTAGTTCCTGGACTAGCGGGAGCCCGGAGCAGTTCTTC
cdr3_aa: CASSSWTSGSPEQFF

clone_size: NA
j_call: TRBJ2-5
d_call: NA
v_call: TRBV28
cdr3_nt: TGTGCCAGCACCAAAGCCCGAGCCCAGTACTTC
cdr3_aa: CASTKARAQYF